This T cell receptor (beta chain) was captured in a study of blood T cell repertoires in COVID-19. Across the study: Samples taken during acute and convalescent COVID-19 were collected in the United States, Italy and Spain. T cells, B-cell-depleted T cells, or PBMCs provided the cDNA or gDNA that served as material.

CDR3 length: 15 amino acids. Looked up from germline, CDR1 is SGDLS and CDR2 is YYNGEE. J was trimmed by 4 bases and V by 4 bases; bases with no gene match: 3. In the study's own analysis: Scientists estimated how many nucleated cells there were by amplifying reference gene primers. Some clones are missing from TCRdb's copy, which holds only in-frame ones; the method was immunoSEQ multiplex PCR. Clone size and the V and J calls come from that table; the DNA yielded D and trimming. The profile covers more than 200,000 clones, with over 70% appearing a single time and roughly 8% taken by the ten largest.

This sequence joins TRBV9 and TRBJ2-3; 13 positions agree with TRBD2. Sequencing was performed on peripheral blood. This clonotype originated in a woman between 45 and 60 years old with acute or convalescent COVID-19. The CDR3 sequence: CASSTSGRDSDTQYF. CDR3 DNA: TGTGCCAGCAGCACTAGCGGGAGGGATTCAGATACGCAGTATTTT.